This T cell receptor beta chain was obtained from a study of low-dose radiotherapy and immunotherapy resistance in tumors (dated by TCRdb to the early 2020s). Some background on the complete study: In Cohort 1, 0.5 Gy per fraction was delivered every 2 weeks, and a total PTV dose of 6.5 Gy was prescribed. For Cohort 2, the dose was 1 Gy per fraction given every two weeks, adding up to 13 Gy in total across 26 weeks. Nivolumab and ipilimumab were both given intravenously, with nivolumab at a 240 mg flat dose every two weeks and ipilimumab at 1 mg/kg every six weeks. Intravenous cyclophosphamide at 200 mg/m2 was administered every two weeks, one day ahead of each radiation and immunotherapy administration. Aspirin 300 mg was taken orally once daily by patients for four cycles, starting on cycle 1 day 1. Trial participants were not randomized into treatment groups. Eight patients were included in the translational analysis, namely three from the first dose cohort plus the first five from the second dose cohort.

CDR1 and CDR2 (LGHNA, YNFKEQ) derive from the germline V gene. Between the V and J ends, shortened by 1 base and 9 bases respectively, the junction contains 15 bases. There are 14 amino acids in the CDR3, from cysteine to phenylalanine inclusive. Kept here is only the CDR3 DNA, which spans 42 bases and is read in frame from base 1. First-strand cDNA was synthesized with Superscript III and a set of TRAV- and TRBV-specific primers, covering both TCRalpha and TCRbeta chains. TCRs were amplified with Phusion for around 20 PCR cycles using a constant-region primer together with the adapter attached to the V primers. The isolated mRNA was amplified using the MessageAmp II aRNA Amplification Kit, with in vitro transcription performed for 15 to 20 hours at 37 degrees C. The Dynabeads mRNA DIRECT Purification Kit was used to isolate the mRNA for TCR sequencing. Indexed Illumina adapters were added in a second approximately 25-cycle Phusion PCR, and the resulting products were purified with AMPure XP beads. For the original study's pipeline: Using custom Perl scripts, TCR sequences that encoded the same protein were pooled, out-of-frame sequences were dropped, and the abundance of each clonotype was calculated. Any TCR sequence backed by just one read was left out of the analysis. Among the metrics used to describe the repertoires were Shannon entropy, Gini index, clonality, richness, and the frequency of TCRs shared between repertoires. TCRdb redid the processing of the public reads, applying fastp at Q25 and MiXCR, and retained in-frame beta chains. Merged by CDR3 protein, the rows form single entries marked with the most common genes and DNA. The authors' filters were not applied to this entry. For this sample the table gives roughly 10,000 distinct CDR3 sequences, of which around three fifths were detected only once. Of the sample, 10% to 15% is held by the ten largest clones.

The donors came from RACIN, which was a single-arm phase I dose-escalation trial that paired nivolumab and ipilimumab with aspirin, low-dose cyclophosphamide and low-dose radiotherapy. Eligible patients had advanced, TIL-negative solid tumors. Worth noting for this clonotype: It lacks a known antigen. No base quality values were provided; no much bigger clone lies one nucleotide off.

The chain employs TRBV4-2 and TRBJ2-5; the D gene identity is not certain. This clonotype was sampled from a human donor with advanced metastatic prostate, ovarian, gallbladder or colorectal cancer (not recorded which). This table probably holds off-target reads from a library built for another chain. The DNA sequence is TGTGCCAGCAGCCAAGTCTCCGTCTCGTTGGCCCAGTACTTC. This gives the protein CASSQVSVSLAQYF.